This T cell receptor (beta chain) stems from a study of Ad26.COV2.S vaccination and SARS-CoV-2 variants. Study-level background: Intramuscular Ad26.COV2.S at 5x10^10 or 1x10^11 viral particles.

Treatment of the sample: 19 received Ad26.COV2.S at low or high dose, single or two shots; roughly five received placebo; per-sample allocation not given. Collection of samples fell on day 63 after the first vaccine or placebo injection. This Boston cohort included adults aged 18-55 years. Study-level findings and limits: It was vaccine recipients, not placebo recipients, who had the higher spike-specific TCR breadth. Substantial breadth in spike-specific CD8+ and CD4+ T cell responses was reportedly seen after vaccination.

Assay: immunoSEQ multiplex PCR; the TCRdb copy retains only in-frame clones and omits some. The profile covers over 250,000 clones, with 70% to 90% appearing a single time and around 3% taken by the ten largest. This clone was observed a single time. Its antigen remains unknown. Trimming removed 7 bases at V and 5 bases at J, with 15 bases between. Per the germline V gene, CDR1 is SGHNT and CDR2 is YYREEE (reference sequence). This CDR3 comprises 13 residues. Sequencing used peripheral blood, obtained in a trial of Ad26.COV2.S vaccine versus placebo. V usage is TRBV5-4 and J usage is TRBJ2-5; D unresolved. The sequence came from a person between 18 and 60 years old who received the Ad26.COV2.S COVID-19 vaccine or a placebo. CDR3 sequence reads: CASRPQATETQYF. The CDR3 DNA is TGTGCCAGCCGTCCTCAAGCTACCGAGACCCAGTACTTC.